This T cell receptor (beta chain) was found in a study of regulatory T cells in long-lasting Graves disease. Arm-PCR of CDR3 regions and iRepertoire HTBI primers were used to build TCR beta libraries. One entry per CDR3 protein results from TCRdb running MiXCR on the multiplex PCR reads. Found here are more than 300,000 distinct CDR3 sequences, roughly 23% of them singletons; the top ten hold less than 30%. Deletions cut 2 bases from V and 0 bases from J, with 13 bases between. The CDR3 consists of 15 residues. From germline, CDR1 is SQVTM and CDR2 ANQGSEA. This clonotype was picked up many times. The antigen is unknown. Regarding the study as a whole: Segments TRBV28, TRBJ1-2 and TRBJ2-5 showed preferential usage in persistent disease.

The time point was: persistent/refractory GD, antithyroid drugs over 5 years with positive TRAb. Extracted PBMC RNA gave rise to the TCR library. This chain joins TRBV29-1 and TRBJ1-1, with D unresolved. The material sequenced was peripheral blood mononuclear cells (PBMCs), taken when the disease was refractory, from a patient treated with antithyroid drugs. This clonotype originated in a woman aged 40-49 years with Graves disease. DNA of the CDR3: TGCAGCGTTGAATTAGCAGCTTTATTGAACACTGAAGCTTTCTTT. Amino acid sequence: CSVELAALLNTEAFF.